What follows is one T cell receptor (beta chain) and its context. Source study methods: Researchers report that nucleated cell counts were estimated from reference gene primer amplification. Sequencing was performed with immunoSEQ multiplex PCR; in TCRdb, only in-frame clones are kept and a portion is missing. V, J and clone size are those of that table, while D and trimming were read from the DNA. The sample has 35,000 or so clones; around nine tenths are singletons. This specimen belongs to a study of blood T cell repertoires in COVID-19. Background on the study: Acute-phase and convalescent COVID-19 samples originated in the United States, Italy and Spain.

V was trimmed by 3 bases and J by 2 bases, leaving 16 bases between them. The CDR3 covers 16 residues. Germline CDR1 is SGHRS and CDR2 is YFSETQ. This chain uses TRBV5-1 with TRBJ2-3, with a possible D match to TRBD2 (5 bases). Sequencing was carried out using peripheral blood. The TCR comes from a human donor in a cohort sampled during active COVID-19. CDR3 in amino acids: CASSSGGGRTTDTQYF. CDR3 sequence (DNA): TGCGCCAGCAGCTCCGGAGGCGGCAGAACCACAGATACGCAGTATTTT.